These 11 T cell receptor beta chains were all obtained from the same sample, sequenced in a study of tumor and adjacent non-tumor tissue in lung cancer. RNA was extracted from bulk tissue without any cell sorting. The library came from three nested PCR rounds adapted from ARM-PCR protocols. TCRdb fed the multiplex PCR reads into MiXCR, producing one record per CDR3 protein. The data hold 65,000 to 95,000 distinct CDR3 sequences, with approximately 79% observed a single time. Sequenced material: lung tumor tissue. The receptor set was obtained from a woman aged 50 to 60 with non-small cell lung cancer.

This clonotype has only a few counts. This may arise from a read error, as a much more abundant clone is one base away. The chain has TRBV24-1 and TRBJ2-1; TRBD2 might be the D (6 bases). CDR1 is KGHDR and CDR2 is SFDVKD in the germline V gene. The CDR3 covers 17 residues. The CDR3 region has the DNA TGTGTCACCAGTGACTCCTTCAGCGGGCTTGGCGGCCATGAGCAGTTCTTC. It yields the protein CVTSDSFSGLGGHEQFF.

In regard to this clonotype: Because the CDR3 is missing its conserved closing phenylalanine or tryptophan, this is likely a read error. The V gene is TRBV6-2 or TRBV6-3, the J gene TRBJ1-5; possible D gene TRBD1, 6 bases. CDR3 length: 14 amino acids. Germline V lookup: CDR1 MNHEY, CDR2 SVGEGT. The CDR3 DNA sequence: TGTGCCAGCAGTAAGGGACAAACTAATCAGGCCCAGCATATT. This gives the protein CASSKGQTNQAQHI.

Points on this clonotype: A much larger clonotype is one base distant, so this may be a read error. The V and J genes are TRBV10-3 and TRBJ1-6, with D unclear. Germline loops: CDR1 ENHRY, CDR2 SYGVKD. The CDR3 covers 14 residues. In DNA, the CDR3 is TGTGCCATGTCCCGGGAGGGAGGAAATTCACCCCTCTACTTT. Translation gives CAMSREGGNSPLYF.

The V gene is TRBV4-2, the J gene TRBJ1-2, with D uncertain. V dropped 2 bases and J dropped 3 bases, with 7 bases sitting between them. The CDR3 contains 13 residues. CDR1 is LGHNA, CDR2 YNFKEQ, per germline. In DNA, the CDR3 is TGTGCCAGCAGCCAAAATTCGGACTATGGCTACACCTTC. Its translation is CASSQNSDYGYTF.

As regards this clonotype: The CDR3 does not end in the conserved phenylalanine or tryptophan, so this is likely a read error. The J gene is TRBJ2-1, the V gene TRBV12-3 or TRBV12-4; 7 bases are shared with TRBD1. This CDR3 contains 15 residues. The CDR3 sequence is CAGSPGQFSLKEQFL. The CDR3 nucleotides read TGTGCCGGCAGTCCGGGACAGTTCAGTTTAAAGGAGCAGTTCCTC.

About this clonotype itself: One junction end disagrees with the germline gene, perhaps due to a read error. The chain joins TRBV4-2 to TRBJ1-2; D might be TRBD1 (6 bases). The CDR3 is 15 residues long. Germline assignment: CDR1 LGHNA and CDR2 YNFKEQ. In DNA form, the CDR3 reads TGTGTCAGCAGCCAGGGGAGAGCCGTCAGCTGTGGCTACACCTTC. Translation gives CVSSQGRAVSCGYTF.

The chain employs TRBV20-1 and TRBJ1-6; D is uncertain. Trimming removed 5 bases at V and 10 bases at J, with 36 bases between. CDR1 DFQATT and CDR2 SNEGSKA come from the germline V gene (reference sequence). CDR3 length equals 20 residues. The DNA for the CDR3 is TGCAGTGCTCGACGGATTGGGGTTGTGTCTCGGGCGGAGCGGGGATCACCCCTCCACTTT. It is translated as CSARRIGVVSRAERGSPLHF.

The V call is TRBV24-1, the J call TRBJ2-1; unclear D gene. V was trimmed by 12 bases and J by 1 base, leaving 21 bases between them. The CDR3 has 16 amino acids. The V gene's germline CDR1 is KGHDR and CDR2 SFDVKD. The CDR3 here is CAANKASNRSYNEQFF. The CDR3 coding sequence is TGTGCCGCCAATAAGGCCAGCAACAGATCCTACAATGAGCAGTTCTTC.

The chain employs TRBV29-1 and TRBJ1-5; D might be TRBD1 (5 bases). The CDR3 extends over 13 amino acids. The ends were cut back, 7 bases at V and 6 bases at J, with 16 bases in the middle. Per the germline V gene, CDR1 is SQVTM and CDR2 is ANQGSEA. CDR3 amino acids: CSAASGLLQPQHF. The CDR3, as DNA: TGCAGCGCTGCATCAGGGCTCCTTCAGCCCCAGCATTTT. Complete variable domain (other parts from reference TRBV29-1 and TRBJ1-5): SAVISQKPSRDICQRGTSLTIQCQVDSQVTMMFWYRQQPGQSLTLIATANQGSEATYESGFVIDKFPISRPNLTFSTLTVSNMSPEDSSIYLCSAASGLLQPQHFGDGTRLSIL.

With respect to this clonotype: Its ends do not fully match the called genes, so a read error is possible. The rearrangement uses TRBV11-1 and TRBJ1-1; no reliable D call. CDR3 length: 15 amino acids. The germline gives CDR1 SGHAT, CDR2 FQDESV (reference sequence). CDR3 DNA: TGCGCCAGCAGCTCCGACGACTGGTTGAACACTGTAGCTTTCTTT. Encoded protein: CASSSDDWLNTVAFF.

The V call is TRBV20-1, the J call TRBJ2-3, with D maybe TRBD1 (6 bases). The CDR3 is made up of 15 amino acids. Germline CDR1 reads DFQATT; CDR2 reads SNEGSKA (reference sequence). The ends were cut back, 5 bases at V and 5 bases at J, with 20 bases in the middle. The CDR3 DNA reads as TGCAGTGCTCAATCGGGACAAGGGGTGCAAGATACGCAGTATTTT. Amino acid sequence: CSAQSGQGVQDTQYF.